This T cell receptor beta chain was found in a study of T cells in Graves' hyperthyroidism and ophthalmopathy. The wider study: Peripheral blood was drawn at first diagnosis, prior to all treatment. Regarding the study as a whole: Clonotypes that were expanded in thyroid above 0.001 mostly appeared in blood too.

TCR beta CDR3 regions were amplified from RNA transcripts. HTBI primers were used for first-round RT-PCR of the TCR CDR3. TCRdb analysed the multiplex PCR reads with MiXCR anew, one entry per CDR3 protein. The top ten hold 3.8% of the sample, which has hundreds of thousands of distinct CDR3 sequences, roughly 17% seen once. A remark on this clonotype: The antigen remains unidentified.

The V and J ends lost 6 bases and 4 bases respectively, with 18 bases between them. The CDR3 is 15 amino acids. Per the germline V gene, CDR1 is MNHNS and CDR2 is SASEGT. It was considered stable Graves' hyperthyroidism when ophthalmopathy did not progress within 18 months. PBMCs were derived from 9.5 to 10 ml fresh peripheral blood. This TCR was recovered from a woman aged 30 to 39 with Graves' hyperthyroidism. The sequencing sample was made of blood. The chain employs TRBV6-1 and TRBJ1-2; perhaps TRBD1 as D (5 bases). CDR3: CASSQVRGVSYGYTF. For the CDR3, the DNA is TGTGCCAGCAGCCAAGTTAGAGGGGTCAGCTATGGCTACACCTTC.